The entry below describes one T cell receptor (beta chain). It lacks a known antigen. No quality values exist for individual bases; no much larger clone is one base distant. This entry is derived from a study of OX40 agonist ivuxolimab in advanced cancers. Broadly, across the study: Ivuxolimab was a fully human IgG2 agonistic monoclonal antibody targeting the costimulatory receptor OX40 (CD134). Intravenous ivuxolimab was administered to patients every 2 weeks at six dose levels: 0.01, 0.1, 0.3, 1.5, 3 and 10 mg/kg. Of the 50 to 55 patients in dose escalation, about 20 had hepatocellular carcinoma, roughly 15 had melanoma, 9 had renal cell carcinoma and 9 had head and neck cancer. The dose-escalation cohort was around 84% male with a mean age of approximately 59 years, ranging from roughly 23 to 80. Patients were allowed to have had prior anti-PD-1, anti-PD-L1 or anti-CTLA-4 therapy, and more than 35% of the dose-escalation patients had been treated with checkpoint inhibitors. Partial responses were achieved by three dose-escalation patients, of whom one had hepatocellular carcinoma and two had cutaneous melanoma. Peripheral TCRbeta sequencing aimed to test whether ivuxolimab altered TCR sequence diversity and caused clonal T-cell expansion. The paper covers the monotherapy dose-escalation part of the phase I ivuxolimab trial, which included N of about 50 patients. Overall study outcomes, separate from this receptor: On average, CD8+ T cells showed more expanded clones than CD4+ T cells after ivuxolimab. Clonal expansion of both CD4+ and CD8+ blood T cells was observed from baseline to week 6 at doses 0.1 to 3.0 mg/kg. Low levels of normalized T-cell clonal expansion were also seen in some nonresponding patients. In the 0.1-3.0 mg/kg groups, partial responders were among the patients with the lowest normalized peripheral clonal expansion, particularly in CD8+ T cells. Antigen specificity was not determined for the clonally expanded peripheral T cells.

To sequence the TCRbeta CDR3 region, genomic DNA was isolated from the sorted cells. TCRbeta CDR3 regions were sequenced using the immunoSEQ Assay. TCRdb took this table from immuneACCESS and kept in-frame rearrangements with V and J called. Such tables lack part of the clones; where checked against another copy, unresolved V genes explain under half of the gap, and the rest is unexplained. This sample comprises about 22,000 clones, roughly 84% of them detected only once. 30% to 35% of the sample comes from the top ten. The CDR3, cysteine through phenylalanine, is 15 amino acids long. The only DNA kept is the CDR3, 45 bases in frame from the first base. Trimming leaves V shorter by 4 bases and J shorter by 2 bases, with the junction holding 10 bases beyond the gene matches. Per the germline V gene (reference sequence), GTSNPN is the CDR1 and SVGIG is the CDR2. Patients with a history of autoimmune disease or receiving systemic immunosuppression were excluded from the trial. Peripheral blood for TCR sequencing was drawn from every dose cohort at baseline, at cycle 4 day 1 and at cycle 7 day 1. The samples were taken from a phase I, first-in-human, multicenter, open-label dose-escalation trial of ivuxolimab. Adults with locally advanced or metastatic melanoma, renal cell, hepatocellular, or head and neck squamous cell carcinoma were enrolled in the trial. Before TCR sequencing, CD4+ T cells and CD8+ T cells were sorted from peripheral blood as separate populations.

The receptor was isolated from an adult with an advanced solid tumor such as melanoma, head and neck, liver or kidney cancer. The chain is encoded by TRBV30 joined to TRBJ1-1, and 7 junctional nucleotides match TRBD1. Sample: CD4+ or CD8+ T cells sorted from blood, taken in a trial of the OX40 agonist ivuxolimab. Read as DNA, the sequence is TGTGCCTGGACGGGACAGCCACATCTTAACACTGAAGCTTTCTTT. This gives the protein CAWTGQPHLNTEAFF.